This TCR beta chain was documented in a study of blood T cells in healthy people across ages. It was with a sample-barcoded 5' primer and a J-beta primer mix that a second PCR of roughly 7 to 12 cycles was run. Each sample provided no less than 2.5 million CDR3-containing paired-end reads. TCRdb called the 5' RACE reads again in MiXCR, with one record for every CDR3 protein. The sample shows 540,000 or so distinct CDR3 sequences, around 24% of them seen only once. This clonotype was counted once. Each donor gave 9 to 10 milliliters of peripheral blood. Trimming stripped 1 base from V and 7 bases from J, with 11 bases between. This CDR3 has 15 residues. CDR1 and CDR2 (germline): SGHTA, FQGNSA. The sample also formed part of further work on T cells of mothers and their children.

The sequencing input was blood. The sequence derives from a boy aged 10-17 years in good health. The rearrangement joins TRBV7-2 to TRBJ1-6; D gene unclear. The CDR3 bases are TGTGCCAGCAGCTTAGAGGTCACGCCGAATTCACCCCTCCACTTT. As protein: CASSLEVTPNSPLHF. The whole variable domain, remainder taken from reference TRBV7-2 and TRBJ1-6, is GAGVSQSPSNKVTEKGKDVELRCDPISGHTALYWYRQSLGQGLEFLIYFQGNSAPDKSGLPSDRFSAERTGGSVSTLTIQRTQQEDSAVYLCASSLEVTPNSPLHFGNGTRLTVT.